This TCR beta chain originates from a study of vaccination and CD4 T cells after COVID-19. Scientists ran DNA taken from cultured CD4+ T cells through the Oncomine TCR Beta short-read assay for sequencing. TCRdb reprocessed the PCR reads via MiXCR and lists one record per CDR3 protein. This table has 20,000 to 25,000 distinct CDR3 sequences, more than 40% appearing once. The treatment: approximately nine-day PBMC culture with coronavirus spike peptide pools or control peptides (ViraFEST assay). Germline V gene sequence: CDR1 MNHEY, CDR2 SVGAGI. The CDR3 loop spans 13 amino acids. V was cut by 4 bases and J by 6 bases, with 12 bases left in between. In the case of this clonotype: Its antigen remains unidentified.

Sequencing was performed on CD4+ T cells from blood, cultured in vitro. The clonotype originates from a human donor who had recovered from COVID-19. This sequence joins TRBV6-5 and TRBJ1-2, with D perhaps TRBD1 (6 bases). The CDR3 DNA sequence: TGTGCCAGCAGTTGGGGGCGGAAGGATGGCTACACCTTC. Translating gives CASSWGRKDGYTF.